This TCR beta chain was captured in a study of CD8+CD57+ T cells in acquired aplastic anemia. In the study overall: Sorted CD4+ and CD8+ cells gave a mean 3.2 ug DNA, range roughly 0.18 to 30 ug. General observations from the study: Approximately 27 CD8+ CDR3 sequences occurred in both the patients and the controls.

Only patients with CD8+CD57+ cell expansion on flow cytometry were chosen for sequencing. TCR beta VDJ and CDR3 profiles were obtained from a genomic DNA template. In TCRdb, the reads were re-called with MiXCR into one record per CDR3 protein. Of roughly 250,000 distinct CDR3 sequences detected, roughly 82% appear once; the ten largest clones hold around 40%. Ends included, the CDR3 has 15 residues. Germline assignment: CDR1 SNHLY and CDR2 FYNNEI. For this clonotype: Antigen specificity is unknown. The conserved phenylalanine or tryptophan is not found at the CDR3 terminus, so this likely reflects a read error. The DNA is left out, because the CDR3 cannot be placed on it with certainty; the CDR3 is given as TCRdb lists it.

V is TRBV2 and J is TRBJ1-1; the table's D call, TRBD1, was not checked against the DNA. The receptor's source is a human donor with aplastic anemia. The sequenced material came from sorted CD4+, CD8+, or CD8+CD57+ T cells (not recorded which) from PBMCs. The CDR3 sequence: CASGDGGTGTQYFCL.